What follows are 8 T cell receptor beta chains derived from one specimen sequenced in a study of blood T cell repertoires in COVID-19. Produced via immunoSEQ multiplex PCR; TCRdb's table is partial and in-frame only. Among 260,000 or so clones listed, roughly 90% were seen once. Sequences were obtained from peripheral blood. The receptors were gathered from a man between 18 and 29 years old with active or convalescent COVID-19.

The CDR3 coding sequence is TGTGCCAGCAGCTTGCGTAGCTCCTACGAGCAGTACTTC. It specifies CASSLRSSYEQYF. This chain joins TRBV5-4 and TRBJ2-7; D not resolved. The CDR3 has 13 amino acids. Germline CDR1 SGHNT, CDR2 YYREEE (reference sequence). V was cut by 1 base and J by 0 bases, with 5 bases left in between.

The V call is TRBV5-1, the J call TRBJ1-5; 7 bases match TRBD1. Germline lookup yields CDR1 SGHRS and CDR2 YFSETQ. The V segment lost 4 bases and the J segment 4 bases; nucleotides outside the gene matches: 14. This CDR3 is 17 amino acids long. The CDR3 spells CASSPQGQQWVNQPQHF. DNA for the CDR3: TGCGCCAGCAGCCCGCAGGGACAGCAGTGGGTTAATCAGCCCCAGCATTTT.

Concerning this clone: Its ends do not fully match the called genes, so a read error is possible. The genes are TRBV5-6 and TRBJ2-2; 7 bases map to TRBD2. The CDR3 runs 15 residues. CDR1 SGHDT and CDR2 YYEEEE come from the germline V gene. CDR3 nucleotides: TGTGCCAGCAACTTGGCGGGAGTGAACACCGGGGAGCTGTTTTTT. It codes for CASNLAGVNTGELFF.

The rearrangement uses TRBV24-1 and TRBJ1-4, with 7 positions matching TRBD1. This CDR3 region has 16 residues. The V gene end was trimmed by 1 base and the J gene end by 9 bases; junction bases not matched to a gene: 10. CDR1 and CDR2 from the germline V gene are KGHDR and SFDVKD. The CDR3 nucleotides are TGTGCCACCAGTGATTTTGGACAGGTCTTAGTGAAAAAACTGTTTTTT. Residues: CATSDFGQVLVKKLFF.

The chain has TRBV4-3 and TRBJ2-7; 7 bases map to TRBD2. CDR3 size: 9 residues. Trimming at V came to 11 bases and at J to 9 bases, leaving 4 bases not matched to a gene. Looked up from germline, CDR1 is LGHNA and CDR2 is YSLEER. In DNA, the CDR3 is TGCGCCGGGGGGGACCCGCAGTACTTC. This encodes CAGGDPQYF.

The CDR3 loop is CASSVRDRVNEKLFF. In DNA, the CDR3 is TGTGCCAGCAGCGTCCGGGACAGGGTGAATGAAAAACTGTTTTTT. This chain links TRBV11-2 with TRBJ1-4, with 9 bases aligning to TRBD1. CDR1 SGHAT and CDR2 FQNNGV come from the germline V gene. The length of the CDR3 is 15 residues. Trimming removed 5 bases from V and 5 bases from J; junction bases left unmatched: 6.

The CDR3 spells CASSLVQGSYEQYF. In nucleotides, the CDR3 is TGCGCCAGCAGCTTGGTTCAGGGTTCATACGAGCAGTACTTC. V usage is TRBV5-1 and J usage is TRBJ2-7, with TRBD1 as a possible D gene (5 bases). This CDR3 has 14 residues. Trimming cost V 0 bases and J 4 bases, with 11 bases left between them. Germline assignment: CDR1 SGHRS and CDR2 YFSETQ.

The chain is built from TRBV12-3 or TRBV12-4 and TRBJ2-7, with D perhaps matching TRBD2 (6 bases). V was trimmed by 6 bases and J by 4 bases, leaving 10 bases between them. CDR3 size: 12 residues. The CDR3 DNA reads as TGTGCCAGCAGCGAGAGCGGGTACGAGCAGTACTTC. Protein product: CASSESGYEQYF.